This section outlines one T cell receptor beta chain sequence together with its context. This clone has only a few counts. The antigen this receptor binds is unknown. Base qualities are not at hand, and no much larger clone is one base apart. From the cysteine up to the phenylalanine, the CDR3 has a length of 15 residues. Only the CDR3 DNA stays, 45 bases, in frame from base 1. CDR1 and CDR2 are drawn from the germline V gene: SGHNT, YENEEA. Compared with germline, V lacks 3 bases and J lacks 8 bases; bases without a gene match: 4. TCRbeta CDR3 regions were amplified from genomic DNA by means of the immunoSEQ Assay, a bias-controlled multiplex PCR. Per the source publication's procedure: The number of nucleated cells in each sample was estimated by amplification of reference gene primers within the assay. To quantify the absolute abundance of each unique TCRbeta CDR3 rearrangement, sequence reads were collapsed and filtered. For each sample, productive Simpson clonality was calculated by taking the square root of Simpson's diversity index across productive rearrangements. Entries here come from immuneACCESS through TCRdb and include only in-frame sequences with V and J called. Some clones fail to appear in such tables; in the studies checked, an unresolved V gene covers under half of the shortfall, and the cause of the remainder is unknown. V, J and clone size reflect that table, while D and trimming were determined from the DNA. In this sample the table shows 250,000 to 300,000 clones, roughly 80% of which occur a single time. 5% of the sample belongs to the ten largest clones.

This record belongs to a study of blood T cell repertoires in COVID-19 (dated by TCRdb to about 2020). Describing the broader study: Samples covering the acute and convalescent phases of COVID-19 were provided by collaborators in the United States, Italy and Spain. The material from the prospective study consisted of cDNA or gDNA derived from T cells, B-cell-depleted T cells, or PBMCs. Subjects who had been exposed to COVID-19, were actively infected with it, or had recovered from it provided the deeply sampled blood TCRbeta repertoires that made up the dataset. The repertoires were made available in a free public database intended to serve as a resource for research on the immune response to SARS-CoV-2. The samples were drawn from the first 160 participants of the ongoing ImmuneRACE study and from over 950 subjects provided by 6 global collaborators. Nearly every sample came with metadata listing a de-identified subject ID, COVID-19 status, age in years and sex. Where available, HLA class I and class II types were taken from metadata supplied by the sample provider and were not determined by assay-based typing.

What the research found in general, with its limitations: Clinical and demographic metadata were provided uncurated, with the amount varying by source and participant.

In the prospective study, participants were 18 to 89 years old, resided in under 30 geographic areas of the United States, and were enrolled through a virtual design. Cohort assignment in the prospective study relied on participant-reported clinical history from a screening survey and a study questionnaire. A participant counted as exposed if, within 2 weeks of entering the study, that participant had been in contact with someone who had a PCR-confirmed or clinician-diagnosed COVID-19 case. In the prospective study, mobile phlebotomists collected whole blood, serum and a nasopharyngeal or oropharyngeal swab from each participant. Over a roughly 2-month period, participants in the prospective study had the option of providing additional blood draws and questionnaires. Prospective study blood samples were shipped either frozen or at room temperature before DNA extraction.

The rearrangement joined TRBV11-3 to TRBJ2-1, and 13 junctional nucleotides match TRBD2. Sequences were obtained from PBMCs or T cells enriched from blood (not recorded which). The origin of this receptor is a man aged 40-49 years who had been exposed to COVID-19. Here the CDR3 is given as CASSFGLAGVDEQFF. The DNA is TGTGCCAGCAGCTTTGGACTAGCGGGAGTCGATGAGCAGTTCTTC.